These 3 T cell receptor beta chains were sequenced from one sample in a study of T cell responses to AZD1222 COVID-19 vaccine. Libraries were prepared by immunoSEQ multiplex PCR; TCRdb keeps only in-frame clonotypes and omits some of them. The table has 140,000 to 150,000 clones, 93% seen once. The source was peripheral blood, collected on day 0 of AZD1222 vaccination. These receptors were obtained from an adult in good health.

V usage is TRBV2 and J usage is TRBJ1-2; D not resolved. The CDR3 is 16 residues long. CDR1 SNHLY and CDR2 FYNNEI come from the germline V gene. With 6 bases removed from V and 6 bases from J, the gap between germline ends came to 23 bases. The CDR3 region is CASREYVLTFSDGYTF. The DNA for the CDR3 is TGTGCCAGCAGAGAGTATGTTTTGACATTTTCTGATGGCTACACCTTC.

The gene calls are TRBV6-5 and TRBJ1-4, with D perhaps TRBD1 (6 bases). V lost 5 bases and J lost 5, with 15 bases in between. The CDR3 covers 15 residues. Germline CDR1 reads MNHEY; CDR2 reads SVGAGI. The CDR3 coding sequence is TGTGCCAGCAGTCCCCAGGGGCAAAGGAATGAAAAACTGTTTTTT. Its translation is CASSPQGQRNEKLFF.

The rearrangement joins TRBV7-9 to TRBJ2-5; perhaps D is TRBD1 or TRBD2 (5 bases each). Germline CDR1 and CDR2: SEHNR and FQNEAQ (reference sequence). CDR3 length: 14 amino acids. V was cut by 1 base and J by 1 base, with 7 bases left in between. The CDR3 protein is CASSLVGPQETQYF. The CDR3 DNA sequence: TGTGCCAGCAGCTTAGTGGGACCCCAAGAGACCCAGTACTTC.